The 26 T cell receptor beta chains in this list originate from one sample, sequenced in a study of technical replicates of blood from a few donors. Here immunoSEQ multiplex PCR was the method, and the copy in TCRdb shows in-frame clones only, minus some. This table holds roughly 97,000 clones, roughly 95% found once. Sequencing was performed on T cells isolated from PBMCs. These receptor sequences come from a human donor in good health.

This CDR3 is CASSKPHSGLWSIAKNIQYF. CDR3 nucleotides: TGTGCCAGTAGTAAACCCCATAGCGGTCTATGGTCGATAGCCAAAAACATTCAGTACTTC. V and J are TRBV19 and TRBJ2-4, with D tentatively TRBD2 (6 bases). V gave up 4 bases and J gave up 0 bases, with 25 bases separating them. Per the germline V gene, CDR1 is LNHDA and CDR2 is SQIVND (reference sequence). The CDR3 is made up of 20 amino acids. The full variable domain, completed using reference TRBV19 and TRBJ2-4, is DGGITQSPKYLFRKEGQNVTLSCEQNLNHDAMYWYRQDPGQGLRLIYYSQIVNDFQKGDIAEGYSVSREKKESFPLTVTSAQKNPTAFYLCASSKPHSGLWSIAKNIQYFGAGTRLSVL.

The V gene is TRBV19, the J gene TRBJ2-7; 7 positions agree with TRBD2. V dropped 5 bases and J dropped 2; count of bases not matched to a gene: 6. The CDR3 runs 14 residues. Germline V gives CDR1 LNHDA, CDR2 SQIVND (reference sequence). CDR3 sequence reads: CASSPQRGPYEQYF. As DNA, the CDR3 is TGTGCCAGTAGTCCCCAGCGGGGACCCTACGAGCAGTACTTC.

The chain couples TRBV4-2 to TRBJ1-1; TRBD1 matches at 9 bases. The CDR3 is made up of 15 amino acids. Germline lookup yields CDR1 LGHNA and CDR2 YNFKEQ. V shed 2 bases and J 3 bases; nucleotides not matched to a gene: 4. For the CDR3, the DNA is TGTGCCAGCAGCCAACGACAGGGGGTCGACACTGAAGCTTTCTTT. This codes for CASSQRQGVDTEAFF.

This chain uses TRBV6-5 with TRBJ2-6; 7 nucleotides agree with TRBD1. There are 15 residues in the CDR3. Germline loops: CDR1 MNHEY, CDR2 SVGAGI. The V and J ends lost 4 bases and 0 bases, in that order; junction bases with no gene match: 0. In DNA form, the CDR3 reads TGTGCCAGCAGTTGGGACAGCTCTGGGGCCAACGTCCTGACTTTC. It yields the protein CASSWDSSGANVLTF.

This chain uses TRBV19 with TRBJ1-1; D may be TRBD1 (6 bases). CDR3 length: 13 residues. The V and J ends lost 7 bases and 5 bases respectively, with 14 bases between them. The germline gives CDR1 LNHDA, CDR2 SQIVND (reference sequence). CDR3 residues: CASNPIQGTEAFF. CDR3 bases: TGTGCCAGTAACCCAATACAGGGTACTGAAGCTTTCTTT.

V and J are TRBV15 and TRBJ2-1, with D maybe TRBD2 (6 bases). There are 15 residues in the CDR3. The V gene lost 1 base and the J gene lost 0 bases, with 7 bases spanning the gap. Germline loops: CDR1 LNHNV, CDR2 YYDKDF (reference sequence). The CDR3 DNA follows: TGTGCCACCAGCAGAGCGACTAGCTCCTACAATGAGCAGTTCTTC. Its protein is CATSRATSSYNEQFF. The full variable domain, with the rest looked up from reference TRBV15 and TRBJ2-1, is DAMVIQNPRYQVTQFGKPVTLSCSQTLNHNVMYWYQQKSSQAPKLLFHYYDKDFNNEADTPDNFQSRRPNTSFCFLDIRSPGLGDTAMYLCATSRATSSYNEQFFGPGTRLTVL.

The sample holds a few counts of this clone. The CDR3 spells CASSLERAYEQYF. The DNA for the CDR3 is TGTGCCAGTAGTCTTGAGCGGGCCTACGAGCAGTACTTC. This sequence joins TRBV19 and TRBJ2-7; D is possibly TRBD2 (6 bases). The V end was cut by 5 bases, the J end by 2 bases, with 10 bases between. The CDR3 is 13 residues long. CDR1 is LNHDA, CDR2 SQIVND, per germline (reference sequence).

The chain employs TRBV11-2 and TRBJ1-2; 8 bases map to TRBD1. Trimming cost V 0 bases and J 8 bases; bases outside gene matches: 14. Germline V gives CDR1 SGHAT, CDR2 FQNNGV. The CDR3 consists of 17 residues. The CDR3 bases are TGTGCCAGCAGCTTAGAAGCAGGGGGCGCGAGGGGATACGGCTACACCTTC. It is translated as CASSLEAGGARGYGYTF.

The chain recombines TRBV5-6 with TRBJ2-7; 10 bases line up with TRBD1. Germline V CDR1 and CDR2: SGHDT, YYEEEE. With V trimmed by 1 base and J by 6 bases, 1 base remained unmatched. The CDR3 loop spans 13 amino acids. CDR3 nucleotides: TGTGCCAGCAGCTTGTGGACAGGGGGCGAGCAGTACTTC. As protein: CASSLWTGGEQYF.

This clone was recorded only once. V usage is TRBV4-3 and J usage is TRBJ2-7, with 7 bases that match TRBD1. This CDR3 has 16 residues. The trim removed 4 bases at V and 1 base at J, leaving 10 bases unmatched. Germline V lookup: CDR1 LGHNA, CDR2 YSLEER. As DNA, the CDR3 is TGCGCCAGCAGCCCCTTCGACAGGGAGCCTTCCTACGAGCAGTACTTC. It encodes CASSPFDREPSYEQYF.

The CDR3 here is CASSFGGAGNTIYF. CDR3 nucleotide sequence: TGTGCCAGCAGCTTCGGGGGTGCTGGAAACACCATATATTTT. This rearrangement joins TRBV5-6 to TRBJ1-3; maybe TRBD1 (5 bases). V was shortened by 2 bases and J by 2 bases, with 8 bases between the two germline ends. The germline gives CDR1 SGHDT, CDR2 YYEEEE. The CDR3 runs 14 residues.

This rearrangement joins TRBV7-2 to TRBJ2-1, with D possibly TRBD2 on 6 matching bases. From germline, CDR1 is SGHTA and CDR2 FQGNSA. V lost 4 bases to trimming and J lost 0 bases, with 10 bases between them. This CDR3 region has 15 residues. The CDR3, as DNA: TGTGCCAGCAGCTCCCCCGGGAGCTCCTACAATGAGCAGTTCTTC. Residues: CASSSPGSSYNEQFF.

This chain links TRBV5-1 with TRBJ2-6; D may be TRBD2 (6 bases). Trimming pared 4 bases from V and 0 bases from J, leaving 14 bases between. There are 17 residues in the CDR3. CDR1 and CDR2 (germline): SGHRS, YFSETQ. The CDR3 DNA sequence: TGCGCCAGCAGCCCGCTCCACGGGAGCTCTGGGGCCAACGTCCTGACTTTC. Encoded protein: CASSPLHGSSGANVLTF.

The chain links TRBV2 to TRBJ2-1; possibly TRBD1 for D (6 bases). The germline V gene encodes CDR1 SNHLY and CDR2 FYNNEI. The CDR3 runs 16 residues. V was pared by 3 bases and J by 8 bases, with 20 bases between. CDR3 coding DNA: TGTGCCAGCAGTGAGGCGGACCCGACAGCAGGGGATGAGCAGTTCTTC. Translating it yields CASSEADPTAGDEQFF.

The rearrangement links TRBV25-1 to TRBJ1-2, with D possibly TRBD1 on 6 matching bases. V was pared by 6 bases and J by 4 bases, with 12 bases between. Germline CDR1 is MGHDK and CDR2 is SYGVNS. This CDR3 spans 13 amino acids. CDR3: CASSPGQFYGYTF. The DNA of the CDR3 is TGTGCCAGCAGCCCTGGACAGTTCTATGGCTACACCTTC.

The V gene is TRBV5-6, the J gene TRBJ1-2; no clear D. Germline V gene data show CDR1 as SGHDT and CDR2 as YYEEEE. The V end was cut by 0 bases, the J end by 0 bases, with 9 bases between. The length of the CDR3 is 15 residues. The CDR3 spells CASSLENRANYGYTF. In DNA form, the CDR3 reads TGTGCCAGCAGCTTGGAAAATCGAGCTAACTATGGCTACACCTTC.

This chain links TRBV20-1 with TRBJ2-7; D is ambiguous. Looked up from germline, CDR1 is DFQATT and CDR2 is SNEGSKA (reference sequence). The CDR3 consists of 11 residues. V was shortened by 3 bases and J by 5 bases, with 8 bases between the two germline ends. CDR3 sequence reads: CSASNGNEQYF. CDR3 bases: TGCAGTGCTAGTAACGGTAACGAGCAGTACTTC.

This chain connects TRBV5-6 to TRBJ1-2; D may be TRBD1 (6 bases). Per the germline V gene, CDR1 is SGHDT and CDR2 is YYEEEE. Trimming removed 0 bases from V and 7 bases from J, with 16 bases in between. This CDR3 has 15 amino acids. The CDR3 is CASSLANGGSGGYTF. As DNA, the CDR3 is TGTGCCAGCAGCTTGGCCAATGGGGGCTCGGGTGGCTACACCTTC.

The CDR3 nucleotides read TGTGCCAGTTCTAGACAGACCAATCAGCCCCAGCATTTT. It codes for CASSRQTNQPQHF. V usage is TRBV7-9 and J usage is TRBJ1-5, with a tentative D call TRBD1 (5 bases). The germline CDR1 and CDR2 sequences are SEHNR and FQNEAQ (reference sequence). Trimming stripped 9 bases from V and 3 bases from J, with 12 bases between. The CDR3 is 13 amino acids.

The V and J genes are TRBV10-3 and TRBJ1-3, with 7 bases fitting TRBD1. The CDR3 consists of 13 residues. Per germline, CDR1 ENHRY and CDR2 SYGVKD. Trimming removed 7 bases from V and 1 base from J; junction bases left unmatched: 1. CDR3 region: CAITTGSGNTIYF. DNA of the CDR3: TGTGCCATCACGACAGGGTCTGGAAACACCATATATTTT.

The J gene is TRBJ2-3, the V gene TRBV19; 10 nucleotides line up with TRBD2. The CDR3 contains 15 residues. The junction had 6 bases not matched to a gene; V was cut back by 8 bases and J by 1 base. CDR1 is LNHDA, CDR2 SQIVND, per germline (reference sequence). As DNA, the CDR3 is TGTGCCAGTGTAGCGACTAGCGGGCGCACAGATACGCAGTATTTT. Its protein is CASVATSGRTDTQYF.

The rearrangement joins TRBV9 to TRBJ2-1, with 7 nucleotides matching TRBD2. The CDR3 length is 16 residues. Germline CDR1 SGDLS, CDR2 YYNGEE. V shed 0 bases and J 3 bases; nucleotides not matched to a gene: 6. CDR3: CASSVGSSGFYNEQFF. CDR3 coding DNA: TGTGCCAGCAGCGTAGGGTCTAGCGGTTTCTACAATGAGCAGTTCTTC.

This clone has a single count. This sequence joins TRBV15 and TRBJ2-7; TRBD2 matches 11 bases. The CDR3 is made up of 15 amino acids. Germline V gene data show CDR1 as LNHNV and CDR2 as YYDKDF (reference sequence). The V and J ends lost 5 bases and 2 bases, in that order; junction bases with no gene match: 5. CDR3 loop: CATSLGTSGTYEQYF. In nucleotides, the CDR3 is TGTGCCACCAGCTTAGGGACTAGCGGTACCTACGAGCAGTACTTC. The complete variable domain, with remaining parts taken from reference TRBV15 and TRBJ2-7, reads DAMVIQNPRYQVTQFGKPVTLSCSQTLNHNVMYWYQQKSSQAPKLLFHYYDKDFNNEADTPDNFQSRRPNTSFCFLDIRSPGLGDTAMYLCATSLGTSGTYEQYFGPGTRLTVT.

V usage is TRBV4-3 and J usage is TRBJ2-5; D is unclear. The germline V gene encodes CDR1 LGHNA and CDR2 YSLEER. This CDR3 has 15 amino acids. V was trimmed by 4 bases and J by 2 bases, leaving 14 bases between them. The CDR3 spells CASSRLLLTQETQYF. The CDR3 region has the DNA TGCGCCAGCAGCCGGCTACTTTTGACACAAGAGACCCAGTACTTC.

V usage is TRBV6-4 and J usage is TRBJ2-3; 10 bases line up with TRBD2. Germline trimming cut 8 bases from V and 0 bases from J; bases unmatched to any gene: 2. The CDR3 contains 14 residues. Germline V CDR1 and CDR2: MRHNA, SNTAGT. The CDR3 reads CASSTSGSTDTQYF. CDR3 in DNA: TGTGCCAGCTCGACTAGCGGGAGCACAGATACGCAGTATTTT.

The chain joins TRBV28 to TRBJ2-1; TRBD2 aligns across 11 bases. The junction had 5 bases not matched to a gene; V was cut back by 6 bases and J by 7 bases. The CDR3 loop spans 14 amino acids. Germline V CDR1 and CDR2: MDHEN, SYDVKM. CDR3 sequence reads: CASRTSGRLNEQFF. DNA of the CDR3: TGTGCCAGCAGAACTAGCGGGAGACTGAATGAGCAGTTCTTC.